This T cell receptor beta chain was captured in a study of T-cell reconstitution after alpha-beta-depleted transplantation in children. General study findings and limits: T-cell counts and diversity were attributed mostly to newly produced T cells one year after transplant.

The TCRbeta library was prepared with unique molecular identifiers. TCRdb reanalysed the PCR reads using MiXCR and keeps one entry per CDR3 protein. The sample yields around 700,000 distinct CDR3 sequences, about an eighth seen once. This clonotype was observed many times. Its cognate antigen is unknown. This CDR3 has 16 residues. V dropped 6 bases and J dropped 2 bases, with 20 bases sitting between them. Germline values: CDR1 DFQATT, CDR2 SNEGSKA (reference sequence). The V gene is TRBV20-1, the J gene TRBJ1-5; D gene unclear. The sequence derives from a girl aged 2-10 years with congenital amegakaryocytic thrombocytopenia, due to receive a stem cell transplant. The starting material was PBMCs, obtained before TCRalphabeta/CD19-depleted stem cell transplant. CDR3 bases: TGCAGTGCCTCGGACCCGGCAAGGGTTGGCAATCAGCCCCAGCATTTT. This encodes CSASDPARVGNQPQHF.